The clone carrying this T cell receptor beta chain has a handful of counts. What it binds is not known. Looked up from germline, CDR1 is SGHTA and CDR2 is FQGNSA. This CDR3 has 15 amino acids. Germline trimming cut 2 bases from V and 7 bases from J; bases unmatched to any gene: 5. The data stem from a study of cytomegalovirus exposure and HLA in healthy donors. Study observations and caveats: In a later analysis, across HLA loci, associated TCR counts were highest for DRB1, lowest for HLA-C. CMV serostatus was the only immune exposure information that was available. The study flagged some 170 TCR beta chains as cytomegalovirus-associated. For most subjects, TCR beta sequences were reported to predict HLA-A and HLA-B alleles with accuracy.

The primer mix had 60 Vbeta and 13 Jbeta primers. Data came from immunoSEQ multiplex PCR; TCRdb stores just in-frame clones and leaves some out. The data contain around 110,000 clones, less than 80% of them singletons. V and J are TRBV7-2 and TRBJ1-4, with 9 bases matching TRBD1. This TCR was sampled from a woman aged 40 to 50 in good health and CMV-seropositive. The sample taken for sequencing was PBMCs. CDR3 DNA sequence: TGTGCCAGCAGCTTACAAGGACAGGGGATTGAAAAACTGTTTTTT. Translating it yields CASSLQGQGIEKLFF.